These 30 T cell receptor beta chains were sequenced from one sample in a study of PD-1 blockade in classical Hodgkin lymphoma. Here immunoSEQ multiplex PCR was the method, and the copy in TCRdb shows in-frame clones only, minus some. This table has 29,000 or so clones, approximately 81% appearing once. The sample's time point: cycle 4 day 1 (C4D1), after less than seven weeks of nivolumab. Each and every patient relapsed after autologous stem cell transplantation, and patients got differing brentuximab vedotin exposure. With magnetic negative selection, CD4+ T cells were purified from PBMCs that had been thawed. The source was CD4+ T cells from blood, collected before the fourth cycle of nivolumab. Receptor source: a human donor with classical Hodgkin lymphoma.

This CDR3 is CAWNLGDSGNTIYF. CDR3 DNA: TGTGCCTGGAACCTCGGGGATTCTGGAAACACCATATATTTT. The V gene is TRBV30, the J gene TRBJ1-3; D is ambiguous. With 4 bases removed from V and 1 base from J, the gap between germline ends came to 11 bases. This CDR3 spans 14 amino acids. In germline, CDR1 is GTSNPN, CDR2 SVGIG (reference sequence).

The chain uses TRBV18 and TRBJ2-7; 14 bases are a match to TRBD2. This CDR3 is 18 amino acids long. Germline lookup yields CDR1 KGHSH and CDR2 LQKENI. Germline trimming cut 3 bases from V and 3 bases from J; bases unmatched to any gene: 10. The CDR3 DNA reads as TGTGCCAGCTCACCGGGACTAGCGGGGGCCGAATTTTACTACGAGCAGTACTTC. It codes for CASSPGLAGAEFYYEQYF.

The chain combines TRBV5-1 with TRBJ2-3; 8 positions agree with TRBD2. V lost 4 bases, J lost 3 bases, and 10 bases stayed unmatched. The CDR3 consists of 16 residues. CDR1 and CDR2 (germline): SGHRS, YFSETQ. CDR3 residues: CASSPALAGGTDTQYF. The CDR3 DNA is TGCGCCAGCAGCCCAGCTTTGGCGGGGGGTACAGATACGCAGTATTTT.

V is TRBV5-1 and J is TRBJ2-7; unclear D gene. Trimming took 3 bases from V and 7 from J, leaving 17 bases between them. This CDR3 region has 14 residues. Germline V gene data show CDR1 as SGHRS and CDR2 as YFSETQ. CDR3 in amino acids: CASSSNVRSPEQYF. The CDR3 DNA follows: TGCGCCAGCAGCTCAAATGTGCGGTCGCCTGAGCAGTACTTC.

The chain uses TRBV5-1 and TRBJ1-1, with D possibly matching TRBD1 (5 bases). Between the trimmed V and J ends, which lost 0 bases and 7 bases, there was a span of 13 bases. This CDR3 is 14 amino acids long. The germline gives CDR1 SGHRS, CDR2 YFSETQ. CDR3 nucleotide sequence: TGCGCCAGCAGCTTGGAAGGGACGACAGTTGAAGCTTTCTTT. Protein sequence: CASSLEGTTVEAFF.

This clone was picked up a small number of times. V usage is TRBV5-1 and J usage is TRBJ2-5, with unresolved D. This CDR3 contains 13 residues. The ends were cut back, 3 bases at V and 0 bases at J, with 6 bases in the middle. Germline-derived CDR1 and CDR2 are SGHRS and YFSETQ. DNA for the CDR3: TGCGCCAGCAGCTCGGTAGACCAAGAGACCCAGTACTTC. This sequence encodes CASSSVDQETQYF.

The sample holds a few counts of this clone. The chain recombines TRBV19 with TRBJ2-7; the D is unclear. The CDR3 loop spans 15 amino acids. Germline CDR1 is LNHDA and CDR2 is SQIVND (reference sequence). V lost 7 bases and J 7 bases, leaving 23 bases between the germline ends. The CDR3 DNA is TGTGCCAGTAAGACAATAGGTGCCTCCGAAGGGGAGCAGTACTTC. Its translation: CASKTIGASEGEQYF.

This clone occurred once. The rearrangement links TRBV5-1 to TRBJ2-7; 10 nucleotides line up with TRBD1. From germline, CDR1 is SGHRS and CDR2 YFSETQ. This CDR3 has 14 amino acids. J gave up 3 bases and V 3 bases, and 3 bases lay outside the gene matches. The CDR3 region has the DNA TGCGCCAGCAGCTCCGGGACAGGGGACTACGAGCAGTACTTC. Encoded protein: CASSSGTGDYEQYF.

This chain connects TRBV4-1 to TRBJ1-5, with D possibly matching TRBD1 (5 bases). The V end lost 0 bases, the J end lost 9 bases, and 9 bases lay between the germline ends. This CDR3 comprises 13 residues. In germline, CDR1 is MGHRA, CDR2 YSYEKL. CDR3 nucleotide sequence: TGCGCCAGCAGCCAAGATCAGGGTCGGCCCCAGCATTTT. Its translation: CASSQDQGRPQHF.

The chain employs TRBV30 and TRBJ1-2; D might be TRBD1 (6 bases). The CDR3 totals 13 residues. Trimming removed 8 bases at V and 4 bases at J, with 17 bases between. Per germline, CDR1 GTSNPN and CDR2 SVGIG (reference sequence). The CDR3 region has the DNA TGTGCCCGTCAAACAGGGCCAAGCTATGGCTACACCTTC. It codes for CARQTGPSYGYTF.

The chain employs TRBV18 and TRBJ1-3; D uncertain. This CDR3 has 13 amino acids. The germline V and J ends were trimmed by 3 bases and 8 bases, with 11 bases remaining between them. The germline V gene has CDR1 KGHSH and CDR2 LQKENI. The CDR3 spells CASSPLPNYTIYF. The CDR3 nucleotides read TGTGCCAGCTCACCCCTTCCAAACTACACCATATATTTT.

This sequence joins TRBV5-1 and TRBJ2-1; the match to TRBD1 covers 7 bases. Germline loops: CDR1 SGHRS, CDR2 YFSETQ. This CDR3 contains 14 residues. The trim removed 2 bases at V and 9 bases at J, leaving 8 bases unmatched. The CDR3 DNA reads TGCGCCAGCAGCTTTGATAGGACAGGATCTGAGCAGTTCTTC. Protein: CASSFDRTGSEQFF. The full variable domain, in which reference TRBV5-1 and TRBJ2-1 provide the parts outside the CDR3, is KAGVTQTPRYLIKTRGQQVTLSCSPISGHRSVSWYQQTPGQGLQFLFEYFSETQRNKGNFPGRFSGRQFSNSRSEMNVSTLELGDSALYLCASSFDRTGSEQFFGPGTRLTVL.

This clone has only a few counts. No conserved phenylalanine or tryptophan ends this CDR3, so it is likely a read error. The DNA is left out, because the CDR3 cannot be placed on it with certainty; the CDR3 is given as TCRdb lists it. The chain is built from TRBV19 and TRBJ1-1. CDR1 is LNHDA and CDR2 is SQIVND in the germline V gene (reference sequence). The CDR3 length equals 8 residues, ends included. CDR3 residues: CASSISLP.

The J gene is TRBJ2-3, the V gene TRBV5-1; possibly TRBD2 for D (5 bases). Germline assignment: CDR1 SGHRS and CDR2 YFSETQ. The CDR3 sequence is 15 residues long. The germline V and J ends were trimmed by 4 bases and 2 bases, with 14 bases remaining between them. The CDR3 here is CASSRPPEVTDTQYF. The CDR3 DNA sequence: TGCGCCAGCAGCCGACCTCCGGAGGTCACAGATACGCAGTATTTT.

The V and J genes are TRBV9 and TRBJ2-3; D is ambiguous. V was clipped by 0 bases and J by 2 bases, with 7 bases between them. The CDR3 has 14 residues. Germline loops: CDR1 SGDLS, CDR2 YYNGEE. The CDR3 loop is CASSVVSNTDTQYF. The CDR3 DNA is TGTGCCAGCAGCGTAGTTTCAAACACAGATACGCAGTATTTT.

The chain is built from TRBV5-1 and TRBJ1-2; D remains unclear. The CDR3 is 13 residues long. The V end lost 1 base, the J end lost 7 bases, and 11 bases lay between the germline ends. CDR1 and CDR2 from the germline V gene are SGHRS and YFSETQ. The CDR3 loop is CASSLIVGVGYTF. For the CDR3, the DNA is TGCGCCAGCAGCTTGATCGTGGGAGTTGGCTACACCTTC.

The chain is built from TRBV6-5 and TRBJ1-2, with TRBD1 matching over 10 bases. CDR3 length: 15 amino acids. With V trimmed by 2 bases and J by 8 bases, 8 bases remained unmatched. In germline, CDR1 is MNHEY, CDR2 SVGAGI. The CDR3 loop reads CASSYGTGEVEGYTF. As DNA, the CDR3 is TGTGCCAGCAGTTACGGGACAGGGGAGGTAGAGGGCTACACCTTC.

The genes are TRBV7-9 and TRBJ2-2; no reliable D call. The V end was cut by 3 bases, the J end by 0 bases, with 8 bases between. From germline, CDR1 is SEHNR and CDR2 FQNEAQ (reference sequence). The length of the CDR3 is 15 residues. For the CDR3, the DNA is TGTGCCAGCAGCTTGAACTACCCGAACACCGGGGAGCTGTTTTTT. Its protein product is CASSLNYPNTGELFF.

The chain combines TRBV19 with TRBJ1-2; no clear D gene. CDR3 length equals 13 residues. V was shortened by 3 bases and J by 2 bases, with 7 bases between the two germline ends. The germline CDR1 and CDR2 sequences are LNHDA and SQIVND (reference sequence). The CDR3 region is CASSMVDNYGYTF. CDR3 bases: TGTGCCAGTAGTATGGTGGACAACTATGGCTACACCTTC.

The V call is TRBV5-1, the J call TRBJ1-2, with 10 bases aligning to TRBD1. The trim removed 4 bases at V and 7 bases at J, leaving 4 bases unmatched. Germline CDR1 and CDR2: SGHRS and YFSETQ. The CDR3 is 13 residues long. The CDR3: CASSAGQGGGYTF. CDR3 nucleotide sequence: TGCGCCAGCAGCGCCGGACAGGGGGGTGGCTACACCTTC.

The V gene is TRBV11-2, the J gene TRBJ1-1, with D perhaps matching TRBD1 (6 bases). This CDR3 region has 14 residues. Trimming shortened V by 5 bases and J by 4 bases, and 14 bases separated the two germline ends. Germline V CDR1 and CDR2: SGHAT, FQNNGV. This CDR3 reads CASSLKGGSTEAFF. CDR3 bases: TGTGCCAGCAGCCTCAAGGGGGGGAGCACTGAAGCTTTCTTT.

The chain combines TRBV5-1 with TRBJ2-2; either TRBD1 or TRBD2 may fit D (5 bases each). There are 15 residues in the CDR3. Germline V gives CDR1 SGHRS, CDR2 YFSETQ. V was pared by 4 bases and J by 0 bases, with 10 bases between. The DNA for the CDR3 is TGCGCCAGCAGCCGGGACGGCGCGAACACCGGGGAGCTGTTTTTT. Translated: CASSRDGANTGELFF.

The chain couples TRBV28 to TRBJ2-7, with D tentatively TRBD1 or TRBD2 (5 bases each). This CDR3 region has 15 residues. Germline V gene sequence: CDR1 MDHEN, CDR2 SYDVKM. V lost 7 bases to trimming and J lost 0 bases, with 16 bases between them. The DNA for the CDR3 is TGTGCCAGCACCATAGGGACCTTACCCTCCTACGAGCAGTACTTC. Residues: CASTIGTLPSYEQYF.

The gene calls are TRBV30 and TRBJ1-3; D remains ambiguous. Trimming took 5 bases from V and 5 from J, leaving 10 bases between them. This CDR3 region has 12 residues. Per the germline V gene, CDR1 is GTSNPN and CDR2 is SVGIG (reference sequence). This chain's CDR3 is CAWAKGRNTIYF. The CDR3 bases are TGTGCCTGGGCGAAGGGCCGAAACACCATATATTTT.

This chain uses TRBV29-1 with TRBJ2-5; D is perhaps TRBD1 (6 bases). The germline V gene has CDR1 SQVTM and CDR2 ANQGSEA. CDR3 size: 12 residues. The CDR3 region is CSVRGPQETQYF. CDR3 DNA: TGCAGTGTCAGGGGTCCCCAAGAGACCCAGTACTTC.

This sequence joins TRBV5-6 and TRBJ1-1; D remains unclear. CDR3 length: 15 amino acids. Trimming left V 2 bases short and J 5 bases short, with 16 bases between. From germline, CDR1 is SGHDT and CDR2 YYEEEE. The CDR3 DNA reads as TGTGCCAGCAGCTTAGGTTTGACCGGAGGGACTGAAGCTTTCTTT. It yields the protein CASSLGLTGGTEAFF.

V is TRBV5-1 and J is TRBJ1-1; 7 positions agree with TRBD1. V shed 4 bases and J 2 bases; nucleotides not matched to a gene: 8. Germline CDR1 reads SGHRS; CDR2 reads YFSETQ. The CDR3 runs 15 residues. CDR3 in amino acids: CASSPLDRTNTEAFF. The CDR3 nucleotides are TGCGCCAGCAGCCCGTTGGACAGGACCAACACTGAAGCTTTCTTT.

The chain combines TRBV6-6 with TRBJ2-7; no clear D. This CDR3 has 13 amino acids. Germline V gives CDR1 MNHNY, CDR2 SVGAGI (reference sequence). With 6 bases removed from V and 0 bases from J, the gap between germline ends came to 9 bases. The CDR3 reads CASSYEISYEQYF. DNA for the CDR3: TGTGCCAGCAGCTATGAGATCTCCTACGAGCAGTACTTC.

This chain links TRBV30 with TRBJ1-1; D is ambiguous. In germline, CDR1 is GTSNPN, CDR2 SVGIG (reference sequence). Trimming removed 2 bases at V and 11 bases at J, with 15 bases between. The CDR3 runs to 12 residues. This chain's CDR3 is CAWSNLVAGAFF. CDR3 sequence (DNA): TGTGCCTGGAGTAATTTGGTCGCTGGCGCTTTCTTT. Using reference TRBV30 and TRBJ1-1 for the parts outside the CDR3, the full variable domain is SQTIHQWPATLVQPVGSPLSLECTVEGTSNPNLYWYRQAAGRGLQLLFYSVGIGQISSEVPQNLSASRPQDRQFILSSKKLLLSDSGFYLCAWSNLVAGAFFGQGTRLTVV.

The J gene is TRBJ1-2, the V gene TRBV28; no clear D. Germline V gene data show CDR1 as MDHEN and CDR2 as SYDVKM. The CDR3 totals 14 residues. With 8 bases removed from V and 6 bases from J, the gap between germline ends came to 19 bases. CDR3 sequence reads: CASLVAGRPDGYTF. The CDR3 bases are TGTGCCAGCCTCGTTGCTGGACGGCCGGATGGCTACACCTTC.